The clone carrying this TCR beta chain was observed a few times. Its specificity is not known. These data belong to a study of identical twins. TCRdb passed the 5' RACE reads through MiXCR, listing each CDR3 protein once. The sample yields some 630,000 distinct CDR3 sequences, about 7% seen once. Findings and limits, study-wide: Among out-of-frame alpha sequences shared by twins, low generation probability occurred in excess. Monozygotic twins shared more out-of-frame TCR alpha than recombination models predicted. Within cord blood, abundant beta clonotypes carried fewer insertions, but memory repertoires showed no such trend.

The CDR3 contains 16 residues. Looked up from germline, CDR1 is MNHEY and CDR2 is SVGAGI. With 0 bases removed from V and 6 bases from J, the gap between germline ends came to 18 bases. Each donor was a healthy Caucasian. The same sample was also used in a study of yellow fever vaccine responses in identical twins.

The chain has TRBV6-5 and TRBJ2-7; D may correspond to TRBD1 or TRBD2 (5 bases each). The sequence came from a woman in her late teens or twenties in good health. The specimen sequenced was PBMCs. CDR3 DNA: TGTGCCAGCAGTTACTCGACCCCGGCGACTACAGGCGAGCAGTACTTC. Translation: CASSYSTPATTGEQYF.